The 27 T cell receptor beta chains below were found in one sample sequenced in a study of T cell changes during pregnancy in multiple sclerosis. The protocol was immunoSEQ multiplex PCR, while the TCRdb copy is restricted to in-frame clones and leaves out a portion. This sample has 65,000 to 75,000 clones, with 80% to 95% found just once. This specimen was peripheral blood, taken in the second trimester of pregnancy. Receptors originate from a female donor with multiple sclerosis, enrolled in a pregnancy study.

This clone was seen just once. V and J are TRBV5-1 and TRBJ1-1, with a tentative D call TRBD1 (6 bases). V lost 6 bases and J 0 bases, leaving 9 bases between the germline ends. Germline values: CDR1 SGHRS, CDR2 YFSETQ. The CDR3 consists of 13 residues. The CDR3 here is CASTRGMNTEAFF. For the CDR3, the DNA is TGCGCCAGCACCAGGGGTATGAACACTGAAGCTTTCTTT.

In its sample, this clone was seen a few times. This sequence joins TRBV4-2 and TRBJ1-4; D is unclear. Germline V gives CDR1 LGHNA, CDR2 YNFKEQ. V lost 0 bases, J lost 7 bases, and 9 bases lay in between. The CDR3 has 14 amino acids. In DNA form, the CDR3 reads TGTGCCAGCAGCCAAGACCGGAAGCGTGAAAAACTGTTTTTT. Translated, it gives CASSQDRKREKLFF.

The V gene is TRBV11-2, the J gene TRBJ2-4; D perhaps matches TRBD1 (5 bases). CDR1 SGHAT and CDR2 FQNNGV come from the germline V gene. Trimming took 3 bases from V and 8 from J, leaving 14 bases between them. The CDR3 consists of 14 residues. CDR3 protein: CASSFEAGQDIQYF. The DNA of the CDR3 is TGTGCCAGCAGCTTTGAGGCAGGGCAGGACATTCAGTACTTC.

The CDR3 DNA follows: TGTGCCAGCAGTTTATCCCCGGGACAACGCACAGATACGCAGTATTTT. Protein sequence: CASSLSPGQRTDTQYF. This chain joins TRBV27 and TRBJ2-3; D possibly corresponds to TRBD1 (6 bases). CDR3 length equals 16 residues. From germline, CDR1 is MNHEY and CDR2 SMNVEV (reference sequence). V dropped 0 bases and J dropped 1 base, with 11 bases sitting between them.

The chain is built from TRBV6-6 and TRBJ2-7; 7 bases are shared with TRBD1. This CDR3 has 14 amino acids. Looked up from germline, CDR1 is MNHNY and CDR2 is SVGAGI (reference sequence). With V trimmed by 7 bases and J by 2 bases, 8 bases remained unmatched. CDR3 amino acids: CASTSPGQTYEQYF. CDR3 DNA sequence: TGTGCCAGCACTTCACCGGGACAGACCTACGAGCAGTACTTC.

The rearrangement uses TRBV7-9 and TRBJ2-1, with a weak D call TRBD1 (6 bases). Trimming left V 4 bases short and J 0 bases short, with 13 bases between. Germline CDR1 and CDR2: SEHNR and FQNEAQ (reference sequence). CDR3 length: 16 residues. CDR3 in amino acids: CASSSQGTLSYNEQFF. CDR3 coding DNA: TGTGCCAGCAGCTCTCAGGGGACACTCTCCTACAATGAGCAGTTCTTC.

V and J are TRBV7-7 and TRBJ1-3, with D hard to call. CDR3 size: 15 residues. V was clipped by 3 bases and J by 1 base, with 10 bases between them. In germline, CDR1 is SSHAT, CDR2 FNYEAQ (reference sequence). The CDR3 DNA reads TGTGCCAGCAGCTTGGGCCCAGGATCTGGAAACACCATATATTTT. It encodes CASSLGPGSGNTIYF. Using reference TRBV7-7 and TRBJ1-3 for the parts outside the CDR3, the full variable domain is GAGVSQSPRYKVTKRGQDVTLRCDPISSHATLYWYQQALGQGPEFLTYFNYEAQPDKSGLPSDRFSAERPEGSISTLTIQRTEQRDSAMYRCASSLGPGSGNTIYFGEGSWLTVV.

The genes are TRBV6-6 and TRBJ1-1; D remains unclear. Germline V gene lookup returns CDR1 MNHNY and CDR2 SVGAGI (reference sequence). CDR3 length equals 14 residues. V was cut by 6 bases and J by 1 base, with 12 bases left in between. The CDR3: CASRNKRGNTEAFF. The DNA for the CDR3 is TGTGCCAGCAGGAACAAGAGAGGGAACACTGAAGCTTTCTTT.

The CDR3 region is CASSQDAASSYNEQFF. The CDR3 region has the DNA TGTGCCAGCAGCCAAGATGCCGCGAGCTCCTACAATGAGCAGTTCTTC. V is TRBV4-2 and J is TRBJ2-1; D remains ambiguous. Germline lookup yields CDR1 LGHNA and CDR2 YNFKEQ. The CDR3 is made up of 16 amino acids. The germline V and J ends were trimmed by 0 bases and 0 bases, with 9 bases remaining between them.

This chain connects TRBV7-3 to TRBJ2-1; TRBD1 is a possible D gene (5 bases). Trimming took off 5 bases at V and 8 bases at J, with 10 bases between the two ends. In germline, CDR1 is SGHTA, CDR2 FQGTGA. The CDR3 totals 12 residues. The CDR3 nucleotides read TGTGCCAGCAGCCCTGTACAGGATGAGCAGTTCTTC. Amino acid sequence: CASSPVQDEQFF.

The genes are TRBV7-9 and TRBJ2-7; 10 nucleotides agree with TRBD1. CDR3 length equals 17 residues. Unmatched junction bases numbered 8, after V lost 0 bases and J lost 3 bases. CDR1 is SEHNR, CDR2 FQNEAQ, per germline (reference sequence). The CDR3 here is CASSLAPTGTGDYEQYF. The DNA of the CDR3 is TGTGCCAGCAGCTTAGCCCCGACCGGGACAGGGGACTACGAGCAGTACTTC. Drawing the rest from reference TRBV7-9 and TRBJ2-7, the complete variable domain is DTGVSQNPRHKITKRGQNVTFRCDPISEHNRLYWYRQTLGQGPEFLTYFQNEAQLEKSRLLSDRFSAERPKGSFSTLEIQRTEQGDSAMYLCASSLAPTGTGDYEQYFGPGTRLTVT.

The V gene is TRBV7-7, the J gene TRBJ2-5, with 10 nucleotides matching TRBD1. The J call is in doubt because the DNA end fits TRBJ2-7 better. CDR1 is SSHAT and CDR2 is FNYEAQ in the germline V gene (reference sequence). This CDR3 contains 18 residues. In nucleotides, the CDR3 is TGTGCCAGCAGCCTGCACCACCGGGACAGGGGCCTTTTCTACGAGCAGTACTTC. It is translated as CASSLHHRDRGLFYEQYF.

The chain carries TRBV30 and TRBJ2-3; D uncertain. Germline assignment: CDR1 GTSNPN and CDR2 SVGIG (reference sequence). Trimming took off 2 bases at V and 1 base at J, with 13 bases between the two ends. This CDR3 spans 15 amino acids. The CDR3 loop is CAWSYMASGTDTQYF. The CDR3 DNA is TGTGCCTGGAGTTACATGGCTAGTGGCACAGATACGCAGTATTTT.

V usage is TRBV27 and J usage is TRBJ2-7, with D possibly being TRBD1 (6 bases). The CDR3 has 14 residues. V lost 4 bases and J lost 0, with 10 bases in between. Germline V lookup: CDR1 MNHEY, CDR2 SMNVEV (reference sequence). CDR3 DNA: TGTGCCAGCAGTTCCAGGGGTGGCTCCTACGAGCAGTACTTC. It is translated as CASSSRGGSYEQYF.

This clone was seen a single time. This chain's CDR3 is CASSTFRGRTEAFF. As DNA, the CDR3 is TGTGCCAGCAGCACATTCAGGGGGAGGACTGAAGCTTTCTTT. The chain has TRBV7-8 and TRBJ1-1; TRBD1 aligns across 7 bases. The CDR3 covers 14 residues. From germline, CDR1 is SGHVS and CDR2 FQNEAQ. J gave up 5 bases and V 5 bases, and 8 bases lay outside the gene matches.

The rearrangement links TRBV6-5 to TRBJ1-2, with 9 bases that match TRBD1. CDR1 and CDR2 (germline): MNHEY, SVGAGI. The CDR3 has 15 amino acids. With 7 bases clipped from V and 8 bases from J, the junction kept 14 bases outside the gene matches. The CDR3 DNA reads as TGTGCCAGCACCCATAAAGGACAGGGGTTTACGGGCTACACCTTC. It is translated as CASTHKGQGFTGYTF.

This rearrangement joins TRBV19 to TRBJ2-1; TRBD1 is a possible D gene (5 bases). The CDR3 covers 13 residues. The germline V gene has CDR1 LNHDA and CDR2 SQIVND (reference sequence). The germline V and J ends were trimmed by 10 bases and 2 bases, with 12 bases remaining between them. The CDR3 spells CATAKQAYNEQFF. CDR3 nucleotide sequence: TGTGCCACCGCGAAACAGGCCTACAATGAGCAGTTCTTC.

The rearrangement joins TRBV5-1 to TRBJ2-5; TRBD2 matches at 13 bases. The ends lost 4 bases at V and 1 base at J; junction bases unmatched: 7. The CDR3 has 17 amino acids. CDR1 and CDR2 from the germline V gene are SGHRS and YFSETQ. DNA for the CDR3: TGCGCCAGCAGCCAGGGGACTAGCGGGACCTTCCAAGAGACCCAGTACTTC. Translation gives CASSQGTSGTFQETQYF.

The chain recombines TRBV2 with TRBJ2-2; 7 bases are shared with TRBD2. This CDR3 has 15 amino acids. Germline V CDR1 and CDR2: SNHLY, FYNNEI. The trim removed 5 bases at V and 5 bases at J, leaving 8 bases unmatched. The CDR3 spells CASSKEGGRTGELFF. Here the CDR3 DNA reads TGTGCCAGCAGTAAGGAGGGAGGGAGAACCGGGGAGCTGTTTTTT. Together with reference TRBV2 and TRBJ2-2, the CDR3 gives the full variable domain: EPEVTQTPSHQVTQMGQEVILRCVPISNHLYFYWYRQILGQKVEFLVSFYNNEISEKSEIFDDQFSVERPDGSNFTLKIRSTKLEDSAMYFCASSKEGGRTGELFFGEGSRLTVL.

This clone was detected only a few times. The rearrangement joins TRBV27 to TRBJ1-1; 8 bases agree with TRBD1. CDR1 and CDR2 (germline): MNHEY, SMNVEV (reference sequence). The CDR3 runs 13 residues. Trimming cost V 2 bases and J 11 bases; bases outside gene matches: 7. CDR3 sequence reads: CASSLAGGPEAFF. The CDR3 nucleotides are TGTGCCAGCAGTTTAGCAGGGGGCCCCGAGGCTTTCTTT.

In DNA, the CDR3 is TGTGCCAGCAGCTCAGGGGTCGAGCAGTACTTC. Protein product: CASSSGVEQYF. The rearrangement uses TRBV7-9 and TRBJ2-7, with D possibly TRBD1 on 6 matching bases. This CDR3 spans 11 amino acids. V dropped 4 bases and J dropped 6 bases, with 7 bases sitting between them. Germline lookup yields CDR1 SEHNR and CDR2 FQNEAQ (reference sequence). The full variable domain, in which reference TRBV7-9 and TRBJ2-7 provide the parts outside the CDR3, is DTGVSQNPRHKITKRGQNVTFRCDPISEHNRLYWYRQTLGQGPEFLTYFQNEAQLEKSRLLSDRFSAERPKGSFSTLEIQRTEQGDSAMYLCASSSGVEQYFGPGTRLTVT.

The chain couples TRBV11-2 to TRBJ1-2; D might be TRBD1 (6 bases). V gave up 3 bases and J gave up 6 bases, with 14 bases separating them. Per germline, CDR1 SGHAT and CDR2 FQNNGV. The CDR3 has 14 amino acids. As DNA, the CDR3 is TGTGCCAGCAGCTTCGGGGACACAGGAGATGGCTACACCTTC. This gives the protein CASSFGDTGDGYTF.

Concerning this clone: At the DNA level, this CDR3 is encoded by other sequences in the same sample as well. The chain couples TRBV6-5 to TRBJ2-1, with 9 bases aligning to TRBD2. V lost 4 bases, J lost 7 bases, and 5 bases stayed unmatched. The germline gives CDR1 MNHEY, CDR2 SVGAGI. The CDR3 is made up of 14 amino acids. The CDR3 here is CASSSTSGKNEQFF. CDR3 sequence (DNA): TGTGCCAGCAGTTCGACTAGCGGAAAGAATGAGCAGTTCTTC.

The chain employs TRBV2 and TRBJ1-1; 9 bases line up with TRBD1. With V trimmed by 7 bases and J by 6 bases, 15 bases remained unmatched. Germline V gene sequence: CDR1 SNHLY, CDR2 FYNNEI. The CDR3 runs 16 residues. The CDR3 sequence: CASIKDRGAVGAEAFF. The CDR3 region has the DNA TGTGCCAGCATTAAAGACAGGGGGGCTGTAGGGGCTGAAGCTTTCTTT. Full variable domain (outside the CDR3, taken from reference TRBV2 and TRBJ1-1): EPEVTQTPSHQVTQMGQEVILRCVPISNHLYFYWYRQILGQKVEFLVSFYNNEISEKSEIFDDQFSVERPDGSNFTLKIRSTKLEDSAMYFCASIKDRGAVGAEAFFGQGTRLTVV.

J is TRBJ1-1 and V is TRBV11-2; possibly TRBD1 for D (6 bases). In germline, CDR1 is SGHAT, CDR2 FQNNGV. The CDR3 is 13 residues long. V lost 5 bases to trimming and J lost 11 bases, with 18 bases between them. The CDR3 here is CASSTPQGGDAFF. The CDR3 DNA reads TGTGCCAGCAGCACTCCACAGGGAGGGGACGCTTTCTTT. The full variable domain, its missing parts supplied by reference TRBV11-2 and TRBJ1-1, is EAGVAQSPRYKIIEKRQSVAFWCNPISGHATLYWYQQILGQGPKLLIQFQNNGVVDDSQLPKDRFSAERLKGVDSTLKIQPAKLEDSAVYLCASSTPQGGDAFFGQGTRLTVV.

The chain combines TRBV10-3 with TRBJ2-5; perhaps TRBD2 as D (5 bases). Germline V gives CDR1 ENHRY, CDR2 SYGVKD. V gave up 2 bases and J gave up 2 bases, with 6 bases separating them. The CDR3 runs 13 residues. CDR3 amino acids: CAISERGQETQYF. The CDR3 DNA reads as TGTGCCATCAGTGAGCGGGGACAAGAGACCCAGTACTTC.

The V call is TRBV20-1, the J call TRBJ1-5, with D perhaps TRBD1 (5 bases). Trimming stripped 5 bases from V and 9 bases from J, with 11 bases between. This CDR3 comprises 11 residues. In germline, CDR1 is DFQATT, CDR2 SNEGSKA (reference sequence). Here the CDR3 DNA reads TGCAGTGCTGAACGCGGGGGGCCCCAGCATTTT. Translated: CSAERGGPQHF.